The TCR beta chain under discussion was sequenced for a study of spatial heterogeneity in lung cancer. In the case of this clonotype: Its cognate antigen is unknown.

The germline V gene has CDR1 SGHNT and CDR2 YYREEE (reference sequence). V shed 5 bases and J shed 0 bases, with 8 bases lying between them. The CDR3 length is 14 residues. TCRdb reprocessed the 5' RACE reads via MiXCR and lists one record per CDR3 protein. The sample includes 3,000 to 3,500 distinct CDR3 sequences, 35% of them seen just once. Time point noted: sample taken at primary tumor resection. Whole-study results and caveats: Counts of expanded alpha and beta TCRs within tumors tracked the tumor nonsynonymous mutation count.

This TCR was sampled from a female donor with early-stage non-small cell lung cancer. The rearrangement uses TRBV5-4 and TRBJ2-2; D perhaps matches TRBD2 (5 bases). Here the sequenced sample was lung tumor tissue, taken at surgery. CDR3 coding DNA: TGTGCCAGCAGGTGGACTTCGAACACCGGGGAGCTGTTTTTT. This gives the protein CASRWTSNTGELFF. The complete variable domain, with remaining parts taken from reference TRBV5-4 and TRBJ2-2, reads ETGVTQSPTHLIKTRGQQVTLRCSSQSGHNTVSWYQQALGQGPQFIFQYYREEENGRGNFPPRFSGLQFPNYSSELNVNALELDDSALYLCASRWTSNTGELFFGEGSRLTVL.